Listed below are T cell receptor beta chains from one sample, sequenced in a study of blood T cell repertoires in COVID-19. Profiled with immunoSEQ multiplex PCR; TCRdb holds only in-frame clones, not every one. The profile shows 270,000 or so clones, 85% to 90% of them singletons. Sequenced sample: peripheral blood. These receptors all come from a man aged 35 to 55 with acute or convalescent COVID-19. CDR3s include the opening cysteine and the closing phenylalanine or tryptophan. A D gene is named only where the DNA matches it firmly. For some rows the clone size is stated as once, few or many, or as a class when expanded; others skip it.

>TRBV19|.|TRBJ1-1|.
CVSSFGGEITEAFF
TGTGTCAGTAGTTTCGGAGGGGAGATCACTGAAGCTTTCTTT
>TRBV7-9|TRBD1|TRBJ1-1|.
CASSWTDRVNTEAFF
TGTGCCAGCAGCTGGACAGACAGGGTGAACACTGAAGCTTTCTTT
>TRBV19|TRBD1|TRBJ1-5|.
CASSTTGGNQPQHF
TGTGCCAGTAGTACGACAGGGGGCAATCAGCCCCAGCATTTT
>TRBV2|.|TRBJ2-7|.
CASETEHPGEQYF
TGTGCCTCGGAGACAGAGCACCCTGGGGAGCAGTACTTC
>TRBV5-1|TRBD1|TRBJ1-5|.
CASSPGQGNQPQHF
TGCGCCAGCAGCCCCGGACAGGGCAATCAGCCCCAGCATTTT
>TRBV30|.|TRBJ1-2|.
CAWSERGLGGYTF
TGTGCCTGGAGTGAAAGGGGACTAGGGGGCTACACCTTC
>TRBV29-1|.|TRBJ1-2|few
CSVGGAKGYTF
TGCAGCGTTGGTGGGGCGAAGGGCTACACCTTC
>TRBV13|TRBD1|TRBJ2-5|once
CASSSSGTGETQYF
TGTGCCAGCAGCTCCTCCGGGACAGGAGAGACCCAGTACTTC
>TRBV24-1|.|TRBJ2-2|.
CATSDRVTGELFF
TGTGCCACCAGTGATCGGGTTACCGGGGAGCTGTTTTTT
>TRBV14|.|TRBJ2-5|.
CASSHENRVQETQYF
TGTGCCAGCAGCCATGAGAACAGGGTTCAAGAGACCCAGTACTTC
>TRBV5-1|.|TRBJ1-1|once
CASSLQAQPDTEAFF
TGCGCCAGCAGCTTGCAGGCCCAACCGGACACTGAAGCTTTCTTT
>TRBV5-1|TRBD2|TRBJ2-3|few
CASTLLAGVADTQYF
TGCGCCAGCACCCTACTAGCGGGGGTCGCAGATACGCAGTATTTT
>TRBV27|TRBD1|TRBJ2-3|.
CASSPDRATDTQYF
TGTGCCAGCAGTCCAGACAGGGCCACAGATACGCAGTATTTT
>TRBV30|.|TRBJ1-6|.
CAWRDSTNSPLHF
TGTGCCTGGAGGGACAGTACTAATTCACCCCTCCACTTT
>TRBV5-1|.|TRBJ2-3|.
CASSFNSYDTQYF
TGCGCCAGCAGCTTCAATAGCTACGATACGCAGTATTTT
>TRBV2|.|TRBJ1-1|many
CASSFAFRNTEAFF
TGTGCCAGCAGTTTTGCCTTCAGGAACACTGAAGCTTTCTTT
>TRBV14|.|TRBJ2-3|.
CASSSLTGLTDTQYF
TGTGCCAGCAGTTCTTTGACAGGACTCACAGATACGCAGTATTTT
>TRBV29-1|TRBD1|TRBJ1-1|.
CSARTGGTEAFF
TGCAGCGCCAGGACAGGGGGCACTGAAGCTTTCTTT
>TRBV14|TRBD1|TRBJ1-4|.
CASSPRWTGTTTNEKLFF
TGTGCCAGCAGCCCCCGATGGACAGGGACGACAACTAATGAAAAACTGTTTTTT
>TRBV5-5|.|TRBJ2-7|.
CASSLDSPPYEQYF
TGTGCCAGCAGCTTGGACAGTCCCCCCTACGAGCAGTACTTC
>TRBV7-6|.|TRBJ1-2|.
CASSSQDSPIAYGYTF
TGTGCCAGCAGCTCACAGGATTCTCCAATAGCCTATGGCTACACCTTC
>TRBV7-7|TRBD2|TRBJ2-2|.
CASSPLTSLNTGELFF
TGTGCCAGCAGCCCTTTGACTAGCCTCAACACCGGGGAGCTGTTTTTT
>TRBV11-2|TRBD1|TRBJ1-2|.
CASSLDRSRGYTF
TGTGCCAGCAGCCTGGACAGGAGCCGGGGCTACACCTTC
>TRBV30|.|TRBJ1-1|.
CAWSLGTRTEAFF
TGTGCCTGGAGCCTAGGGACTCGGACTGAAGCTTTCTTT
>TRBV6-5|TRBD2|TRBJ2-2|few
CASSQRGWTGELFF
TGTGCCAGCAGTCAGCGGGGCTGGACCGGGGAGCTGTTTTTT
>TRBV9|.|TRBJ1-5|.
CASSPDINQPQHF
TGTGCCAGCAGCCCCGACATCAATCAGCCCCAGCATTTT
>TRBV3-1/TRBV3-2|.|TRBJ1-5|few
CASSQGGDAQPQHF
TGTGCCAGCAGCCAAGGGGGCGATGCTCAGCCCCAGCATTTT
>TRBV5-1|.|TRBJ2-7|few
CASSLSRSSYEQYF
TGCGCCAGCAGCTTGTCGCGGAGCTCCTACGAGCAGTACTTC